This T cell receptor beta chain was recovered during a study of Ad26.COV2.S vaccination and SARS-CoV-2 variants. Study background: Donor was in the COV1001 Ad26.COV2.S trial arm.

Findings and limits, study-wide: Possibly, TCR breadth and depth analyses underestimated total T cell responses.

TCRdb keeps only in-frame clones here, not all; method: immunoSEQ multiplex PCR. The table lists hundreds of thousands of clones, about nine tenths of them singletons, with roughly 3.2% in the top ten. With respect to this clone: Its antigen is not known.

Treatment here: roughly 18 received Ad26.COV2.S at low or high dose, single or two shots; about 5 received placebo; per-sample allocation not given. Each sample was drawn 63 days after the first injection (of vaccine or placebo). Donation came from an adult in Boston who was aged 18-55 years. The TCR originated in a person aged 18-65 years who received the Ad26.COV2.S COVID-19 vaccine or a placebo. Material: peripheral blood, obtained in a trial of Ad26.COV2.S vaccine versus placebo.

The CDR3 sequence: CACSDGTDYQPQHF. CDR3 in DNA: TGTGCCTGTTCAGACGGTACAGATTATCAGCCCCAGCATTTT. This chain links TRBV30 with TRBJ1-5; D is unclear. V shed 6 bases and J shed 5 bases, with 17 bases lying between them. Germline V gene lookup returns CDR1 GTSNPN and CDR2 SVGIG (reference sequence). The CDR3 is made up of 14 amino acids.